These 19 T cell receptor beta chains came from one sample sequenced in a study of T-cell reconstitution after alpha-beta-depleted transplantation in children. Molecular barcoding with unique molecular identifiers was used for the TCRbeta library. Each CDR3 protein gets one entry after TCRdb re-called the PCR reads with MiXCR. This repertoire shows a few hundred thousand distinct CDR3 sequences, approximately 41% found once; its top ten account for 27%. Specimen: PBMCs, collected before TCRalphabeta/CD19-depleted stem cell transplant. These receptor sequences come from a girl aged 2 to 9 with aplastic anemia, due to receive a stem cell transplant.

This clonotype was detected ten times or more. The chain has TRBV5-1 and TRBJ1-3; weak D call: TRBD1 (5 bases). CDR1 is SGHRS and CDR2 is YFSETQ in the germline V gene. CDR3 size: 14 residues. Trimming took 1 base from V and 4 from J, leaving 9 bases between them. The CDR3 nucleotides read TGCGCCAGCAGCTTGACACAGGAGGGAAACACCATATATTTT. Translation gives CASSLTQEGNTIYF.

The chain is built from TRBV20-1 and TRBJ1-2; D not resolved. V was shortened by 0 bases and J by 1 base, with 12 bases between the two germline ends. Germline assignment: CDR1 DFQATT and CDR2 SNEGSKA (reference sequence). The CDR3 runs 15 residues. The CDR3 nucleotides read TGCAGTGCTAGAGAAATTCCAGCTATTAACTATGGCTACACCTTC. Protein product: CSAREIPAINYGYTF.

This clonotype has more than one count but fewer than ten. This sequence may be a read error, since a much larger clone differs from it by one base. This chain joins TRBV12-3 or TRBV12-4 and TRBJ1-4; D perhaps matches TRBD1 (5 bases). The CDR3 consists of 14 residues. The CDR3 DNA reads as TGTTCCAGCAGACCAAGCCCAGGGAGCGGAAAACTGTTTTTT. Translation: CSSRPSPGSGKLFF.

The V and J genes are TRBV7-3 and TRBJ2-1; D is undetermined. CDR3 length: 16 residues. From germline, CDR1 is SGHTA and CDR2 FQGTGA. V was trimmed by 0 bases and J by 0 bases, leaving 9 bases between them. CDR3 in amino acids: CASSLTGPLSYNEQFF. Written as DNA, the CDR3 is TGTGCCAGCAGCTTAACCGGCCCGCTCTCCTACAATGAGCAGTTCTTC.

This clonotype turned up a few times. The CDR3 protein is CASSYPQGRDEQYF. The CDR3 region has the DNA TGTGCCAGCAGTTACCCCCAGGGGAGGGACGAGCAGTACTTC. The chain joins TRBV6-5 to TRBJ2-7; D possibly corresponds to TRBD2 (7 bases). Per germline, CDR1 MNHEY and CDR2 SVGAGI. V lost 2 bases to trimming and J lost 5 bases, with 13 bases between them. The CDR3 runs to 14 residues.

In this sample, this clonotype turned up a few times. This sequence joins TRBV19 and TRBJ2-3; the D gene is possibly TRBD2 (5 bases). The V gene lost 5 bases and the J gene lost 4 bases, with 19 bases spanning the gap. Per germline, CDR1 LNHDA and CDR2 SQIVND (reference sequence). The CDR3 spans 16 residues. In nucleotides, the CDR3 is TGTGCCAGTAGTTCCATACTGAGCGGTGGCGCAGATACGCAGTATTTT. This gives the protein CASSSILSGGADTQYF.

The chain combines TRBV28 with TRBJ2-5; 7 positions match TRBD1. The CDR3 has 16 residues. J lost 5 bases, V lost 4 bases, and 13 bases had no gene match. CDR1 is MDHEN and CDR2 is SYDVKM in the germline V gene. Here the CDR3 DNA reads TGTGCCAGCAGTTCGCGCACCTCTACAGGGGTGGAGACCCAGTACTTC. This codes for CASSSRTSTGVETQYF.

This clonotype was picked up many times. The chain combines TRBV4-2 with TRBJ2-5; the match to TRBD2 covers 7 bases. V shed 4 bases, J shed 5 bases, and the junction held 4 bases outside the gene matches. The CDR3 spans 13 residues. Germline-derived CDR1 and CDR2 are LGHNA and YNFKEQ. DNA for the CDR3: TGTGCCAGCAGCCCAAGGACTAGGGAGACCCAGTACTTC. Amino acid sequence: CASSPRTRETQYF.

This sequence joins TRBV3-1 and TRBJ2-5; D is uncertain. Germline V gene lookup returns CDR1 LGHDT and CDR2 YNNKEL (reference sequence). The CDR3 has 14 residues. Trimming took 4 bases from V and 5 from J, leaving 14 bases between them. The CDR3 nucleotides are TGTGCCAGCAGCCTTGTAGGCCGAGTGGAGACCCAGTACTTC. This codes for CASSLVGRVETQYF.

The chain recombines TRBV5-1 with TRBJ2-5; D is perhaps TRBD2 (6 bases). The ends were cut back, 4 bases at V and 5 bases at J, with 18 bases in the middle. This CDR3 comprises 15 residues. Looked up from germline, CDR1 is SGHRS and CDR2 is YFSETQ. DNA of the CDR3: TGCGCCAGCAGCGGTGGTACGGGGGTTACTGAGACCCAGTACTTC. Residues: CASSGGTGVTETQYF.

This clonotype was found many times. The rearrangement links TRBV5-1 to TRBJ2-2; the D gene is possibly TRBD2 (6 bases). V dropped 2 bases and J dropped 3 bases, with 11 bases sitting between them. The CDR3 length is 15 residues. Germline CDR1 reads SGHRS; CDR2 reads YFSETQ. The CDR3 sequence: CASSFLARDTGELFF. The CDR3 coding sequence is TGCGCCAGCAGCTTCCTAGCGAGGGACACCGGGGAGCTGTTTTTT.

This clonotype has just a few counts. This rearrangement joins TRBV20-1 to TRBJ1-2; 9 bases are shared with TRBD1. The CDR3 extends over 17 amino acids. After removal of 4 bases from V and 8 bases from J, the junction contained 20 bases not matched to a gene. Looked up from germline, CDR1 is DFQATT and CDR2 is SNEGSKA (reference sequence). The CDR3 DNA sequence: TGCAGTGCTAACGGTTTTACGGGACAGGGAATTAAAGGCGGCTACACCTTC. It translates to CSANGFTGQGIKGGYTF.

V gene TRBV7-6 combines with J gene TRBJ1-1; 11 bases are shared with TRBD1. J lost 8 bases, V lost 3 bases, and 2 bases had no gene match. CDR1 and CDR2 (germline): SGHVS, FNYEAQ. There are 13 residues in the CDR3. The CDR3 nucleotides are TGTGCCAGCAGCTTGGACAGGGGGCGGGAAGCTTTCTTT. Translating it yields CASSLDRGREAFF.

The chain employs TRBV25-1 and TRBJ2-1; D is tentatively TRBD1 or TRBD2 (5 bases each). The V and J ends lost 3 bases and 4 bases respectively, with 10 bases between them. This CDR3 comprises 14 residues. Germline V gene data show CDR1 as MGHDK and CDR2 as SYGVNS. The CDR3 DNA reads TGTGCCAGCAGTGATCCGGGACCATACAATGAGCAGTTCTTC. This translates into CASSDPGPYNEQFF.

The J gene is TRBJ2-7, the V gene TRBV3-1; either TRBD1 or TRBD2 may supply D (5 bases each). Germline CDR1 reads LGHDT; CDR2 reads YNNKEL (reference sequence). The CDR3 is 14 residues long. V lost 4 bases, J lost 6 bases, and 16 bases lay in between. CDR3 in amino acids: CASSPRDQLLEQYF. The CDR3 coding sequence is TGTGCCAGCAGCCCCCGGGACCAATTGCTCGAGCAGTACTTC.

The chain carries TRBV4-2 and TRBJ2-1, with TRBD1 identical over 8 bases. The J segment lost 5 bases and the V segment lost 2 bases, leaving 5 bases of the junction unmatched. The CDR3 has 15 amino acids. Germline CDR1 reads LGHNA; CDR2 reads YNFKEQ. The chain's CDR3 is CASSQPGGGDNEQFF. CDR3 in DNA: TGTGCCAGCAGCCAACCAGGGGGCGGGGACAATGAGCAGTTCTTC.

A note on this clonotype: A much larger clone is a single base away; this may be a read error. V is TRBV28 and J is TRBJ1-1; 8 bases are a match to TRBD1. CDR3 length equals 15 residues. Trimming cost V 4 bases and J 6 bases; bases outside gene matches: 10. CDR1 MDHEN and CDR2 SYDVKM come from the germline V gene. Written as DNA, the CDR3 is TGTGCCAGCAGTTCGACAGGGGTGGTTTGGGCTGAAGCTTTCTTT. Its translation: CASSSTGVVWAEAFF.

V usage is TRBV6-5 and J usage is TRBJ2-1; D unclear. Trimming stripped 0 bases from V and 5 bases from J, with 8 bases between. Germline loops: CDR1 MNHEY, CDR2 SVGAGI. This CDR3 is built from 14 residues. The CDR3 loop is CASSYSPENNEQFF. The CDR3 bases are TGTGCCAGCAGTTACTCGCCGGAAAACAATGAGCAGTTCTTC.

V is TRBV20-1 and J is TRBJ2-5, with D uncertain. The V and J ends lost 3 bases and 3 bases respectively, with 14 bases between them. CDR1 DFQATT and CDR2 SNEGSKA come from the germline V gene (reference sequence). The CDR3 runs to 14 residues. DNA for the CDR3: TGCAGTGCTAGTGGCGGAGATTTGAAAGAGACCCAGTACTTC. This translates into CSASGGDLKETQYF.